The clone carrying this T cell receptor beta chain was picked up many times. Its antigen is undetermined. The entry originates in a study of Graves' ophthalmopathy and Graves' hyperthyroidism. Study as a whole: A follow-up of 18 months without ophthalmopathy meant that hyperthyroidism was stable. Whole-study results and caveats: Detection in blood was also observed for most expanded thyroid clonotypes above 0.001 frequency. Forecasting of ophthalmopathy progression by the model achieved over 55% sensitivity and about 77% specificity.

The authors amplified TCR beta CDR3 regions from RNA transcripts. In the first round, RT-PCR was carried out with HTBI primers, and a multiplex PCR formed the second round. Each CDR3 protein is one row after TCRdb ran MiXCR on the multiplex PCR reads. The data show about 600,000 distinct CDR3 sequences, with under 40% seen just once and about 4.6% held by the top ten. Reliance was placed on clinical symptoms, serum thyroxine, TRAb, thyroid ultrasound and orbital computed tomography for diagnosis. Trimming shortened V by 5 bases and J by 4 bases, and 14 bases separated the two germline ends. The CDR3 covers 15 residues. Germline V CDR1 and CDR2: SGHDN, FVKESK.

The chain joins TRBV14 to TRBJ2-2, with D unresolved. Material for sequencing was peripheral blood or thyroid tissue (not recorded which). The receptor was derived from an adult man with Graves' hyperthyroidism. This CDR3 is CASSETRIGTGELFF. CDR3 in DNA: TGTGCCAGCAGCGAGACACGTATAGGCACCGGGGAGCTGTTTTTT.